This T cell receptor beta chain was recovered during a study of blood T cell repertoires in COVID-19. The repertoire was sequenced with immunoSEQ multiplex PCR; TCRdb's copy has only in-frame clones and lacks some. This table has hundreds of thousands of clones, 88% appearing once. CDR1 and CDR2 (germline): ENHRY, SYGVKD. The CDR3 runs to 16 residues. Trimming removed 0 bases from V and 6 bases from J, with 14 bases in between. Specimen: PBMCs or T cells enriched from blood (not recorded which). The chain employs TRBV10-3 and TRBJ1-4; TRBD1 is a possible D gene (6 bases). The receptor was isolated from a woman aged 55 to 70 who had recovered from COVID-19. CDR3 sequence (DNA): TGTGCCATCAGTGAGTCGAGGTCGGGGGGCGATGAAAAACTGTTTTTT. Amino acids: CAISESRSGGDEKLFF.